This T cell receptor (beta chain) came from a study of blood T cell repertoires in COVID-19. Background on the study: Collection of acute and convalescent COVID-19 samples took place in the United States, Italy and Spain.

Clones were sequenced by immunoSEQ multiplex PCR, and TCRdb holds only the in-frame ones, with some missing. The data show approximately 190,000 clones, 80% seen once. The sequenced sample was peripheral blood. This receptor was identified in a man between 60 and 75 years old with acute or convalescent COVID-19.

The CDR3 reads CASRSRLAADTQYF. The CDR3 DNA reads as TGTGCCAGCAGGTCCCGACTAGCGGCCGATACGCAGTATTTT. This chain uses TRBV6-5 with TRBJ2-3; 9 bases line up with TRBD2. The CDR3 contains 14 residues. The V gene end was trimmed by 6 bases and the J gene end by 6 bases; junction bases not matched to a gene: 7. The germline gives CDR1 MNHEY, CDR2 SVGAGI.